This TCR beta chain originates from a study of T-cell reconstitution after alpha-beta-depleted transplantation in children. The junction had 3 bases not matched to a gene; V was cut back by 3 bases and J by 1 base. Germline V gene lookup returns CDR1 SGHAT and CDR2 FQNNGV. The CDR3 has 18 residues. In the case of this clonotype: Its antigen is unidentified.

The study's findings and limits: At one year after transplant, newly produced T cells mostly accounted for T-cell counts and diversity. Surviving recipient T cells and intrathymic progenitors accounted for some patients' high TCRbeta diversity at day 60.

Researchers prepared the TCRbeta library using unique molecular identifiers, the study reports. TCRdb called the PCR reads again in MiXCR, with one record for every CDR3 protein. Among about 78,000 distinct CDR3 sequences listed, roughly 14% were seen once. Sequencing used PBMCs, mostly from graft donor cells, obtained 180 days after TCRalphabeta/CD19-depleted stem cell transplant. The origin of this receptor is a male patient aged 2 to 9 who had a stem cell transplant for acute lymphoblastic leukemia, so the T cells may come from the graft donor. The chain recombines TRBV11-2 with TRBJ2-6; 13 bases match TRBD2. The DNA of the CDR3 is TGTGCCAGCAGCTTTAGACTAGCGGGAGGATCTGGGGCCAACGTCCTGACTTTC. Translated, it gives CASSFRLAGGSGANVLTF.